This TCR beta chain was sequenced for a study of blood T cell repertoires in COVID-19. Trimming left V 4 bases short and J 9 bases short, with 15 bases between. Germline-derived CDR1 and CDR2 are LNHDA and SQIVND (reference sequence). This CDR3 is 14 amino acids long. Per the original data handling: Estimation of nucleated cell counts relied on the amplification of reference gene primers. Assay used: immunoSEQ multiplex PCR; TCRdb lists only in-frame clones, some missing. D and trimming were read from the DNA, whereas the V and J calls and clone size are those reported in that table. The repertoire includes about 130,000 clones, over 80% of them detected once, and about 9.9% sits in the top ten.

This chain uses TRBV19 with TRBJ2-2; the D gene is possibly TRBD1 (6 bases). The material sequenced was peripheral blood. This receptor was taken from a man aged 35-49 years with active or convalescent COVID-19. The CDR3 coding sequence is TGTGCCAGTAGTAACACAGGGTTAGAGTGGGAGCTGTTTTTT. Residues: CASSNTGLEWELFF.